The rows below give T cell receptor beta chains drawn from one sample of a study of blood T cell repertoires in COVID-19. The repertoire was sequenced with immunoSEQ multiplex PCR; TCRdb's copy has only in-frame clones and lacks some. The table lists about 39,000 clones, more than 85% of them singletons. What was sequenced was peripheral blood. Receptors originate from a man aged 50 to 60 with active COVID-19. CDR3s leave out the opening cysteine and the closing phenylalanine or tryptophan. D genes are given only for firm matches. Rows give clone size only sometimes, using once, few, many, or a class for an expanded clone.

clone_size,v_call,d_call,cdr3_aa
-,TRBV4-2,-,ASSQEDGQPSYEQY
few,TRBV15,-,ATRGRGTEAF
-,TRBV6-4,-,ASSPGNTGELF
once,TRBV6-5,-,ASSYSGHYEQY
once,TRBV6-1,TRBD1,ASSVSTGTGVEIYGYT
-,TRBV7-7,TRBD2,ARDSGGLRYNEQF
-,TRBV6-5,-,ASYQGTEQF
-,TRBV7-9,TRBD1,ASTRQGAMGNTEAF
-,TRBV19,-,ASSGGGQSQETQY
-,TRBV12-3/TRBV12-4,-,ASSFLTYEQY
-,TRBV7-9,-,ASSKSAGQQETQY
-,TRBV4-1,TRBD1,ASSQGQGGPYEQY
few,TRBV5-4,TRBD1,ASGDRATYEQY
once,TRBV5-1,TRBD1,ASSPTGGSSGNTIY
-,TRBV6-5,TRBD1,ASSYMGQRKGYGYT
-,TRBV10-3,-,AISTDPYNSPLH
-,TRBV18,-,ASSPRGNTEAF
-,TRBV19,TRBD1,ASSPRDRGNYGYT
-,TRBV5-4,TRBD2,ASSLDGGGAYEQY
-,TRBV27,-,ASSPRTGETQY
-,TRBV5-4,TRBD2,ASSLGVTSGSDYEQY
-,TRBV2,-,ASSETREYNEQF
-,TRBV6-5,TRBD1,ASSSLSGTGEF